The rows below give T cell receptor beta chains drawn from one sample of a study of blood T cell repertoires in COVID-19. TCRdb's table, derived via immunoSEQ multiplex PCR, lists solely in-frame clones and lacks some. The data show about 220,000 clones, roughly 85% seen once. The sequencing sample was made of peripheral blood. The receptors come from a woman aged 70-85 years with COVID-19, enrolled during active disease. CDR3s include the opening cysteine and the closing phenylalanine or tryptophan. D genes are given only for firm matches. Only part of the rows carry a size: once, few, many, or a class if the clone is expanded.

cdr3_nt: TGTGCCAGCAGTTACTCGTCTAGCGGGGTCACCGGGGAGCTGTTTTTT
cdr3_aa: CASSYSSSGVTGELFF
d_call: TRBD2
v_call: TRBV6-2/TRBV6-3
clone_size: once
j_call: TRBJ2-2

cdr3_nt: TGTGCCAGCAGCCGGACAGGGGAAGGCACTGAAGCTTTCTTT
cdr3_aa: CASSRTGEGTEAFF
d_call: TRBD1
v_call: TRBV5-4
clone_size: .
j_call: TRBJ1-1

cdr3_nt: TGTGCCAGCAGTTACCTAGACAGGAGTCCCCAGTACTTC
cdr3_aa: CASSYLDRSPQYF
d_call: .
v_call: TRBV6-5
clone_size: .
j_call: TRBJ2-5

cdr3_nt: TGTGCCAGCAGCTTAGAGAGCAGGTTCTACGAGCAGTACTTC
cdr3_aa: CASSLESRFYEQYF
d_call: .
v_call: TRBV7-2
clone_size: .
j_call: TRBJ2-7

cdr3_nt: TGTGCCAGCAGCTTTTGGCACAGGGGTATGAACACTGAAGCTTTCTTT
cdr3_aa: CASSFWHRGMNTEAFF
d_call: TRBD1
v_call: TRBV5-4
clone_size: .
j_call: TRBJ1-1

cdr3_nt: TGTGCCAGCAGCTCTGACAGAGGCAATGAGCAGTTCTTC
cdr3_aa: CASSSDRGNEQFF
d_call: .
v_call: TRBV11-1
clone_size: .
j_call: TRBJ2-1

cdr3_nt: TGCGCCAGCAGCCGTATTGGAGGCCCTGGAAACACCATATATTTT
cdr3_aa: CASSRIGGPGNTIYF
d_call: .
v_call: TRBV5-1
clone_size: .
j_call: TRBJ1-3

cdr3_nt: TGTGCCTGGAGTGTACGGCGGTCAGGAAACACCATATATTTT
cdr3_aa: CAWSVRRSGNTIYF
d_call: .
v_call: TRBV30
clone_size: .
j_call: TRBJ1-3

cdr3_nt: TGTGCCAGTCGAAACCCTAGCGCCACAGATACGCAGTATTTT
cdr3_aa: CASRNPSATDTQYF
d_call: .
v_call: TRBV19
clone_size: .
j_call: TRBJ2-3

cdr3_nt: TGTGCCAGCAGCACACAGGGAGTGGATGGCTACACCTTC
cdr3_aa: CASSTQGVDGYTF
d_call: .
v_call: TRBV2
clone_size: .
j_call: TRBJ1-2

cdr3_nt: TGTGCCAGCAGCTTCGGGGGTGGCTACACCTTC
cdr3_aa: CASSFGGGYTF
d_call: .
v_call: TRBV7-9
clone_size: .
j_call: TRBJ1-2

cdr3_nt: TGTGCCAGCTCACTCCGGACTAGCGGACAGAGCACAGATACGCAGTATTTT
cdr3_aa: CASSLRTSGQSTDTQYF
d_call: TRBD2
v_call: TRBV18
clone_size: .
j_call: TRBJ2-3

cdr3_nt: TGTGCCAGTAGTAGCAGTAGGACAGGTCCTAATGAAAAACTGTTTTTT
cdr3_aa: CASSSSRTGPNEKLFF
d_call: TRBD1
v_call: TRBV19
clone_size: .
j_call: TRBJ1-4

cdr3_nt: TGTGCCAGCAGACTCCCCGTCTCTTATGGCTACACCTTC
cdr3_aa: CASRLPVSYGYTF
d_call: .
v_call: TRBV5-6
clone_size: .
j_call: TRBJ1-2

cdr3_nt: TGTGCCTGGAGTGCCCAGTACGAGCAGTACTTC
cdr3_aa: CAWSAQYEQYF
d_call: .
v_call: TRBV30
clone_size: .
j_call: TRBJ2-7

cdr3_nt: TGCAGCGTGCTGCGGACTAGCGGGGGAAATGAGCAGTTCTTC
cdr3_aa: CSVLRTSGGNEQFF
d_call: TRBD2
v_call: TRBV29-1
clone_size: .
j_call: TRBJ2-1

cdr3_nt: TGTGCCAGCTCACCCCAAACTAGCGGGGGAACAGTAACGCAGTATTTT
cdr3_aa: CASSPQTSGGTVTQYF
d_call: TRBD2
v_call: TRBV18
clone_size: .
j_call: TRBJ2-3

cdr3_nt: TGTGCCAGCAGCTTAGGTCCGCGCTCCTACGAGCAGTACTTC
cdr3_aa: CASSLGPRSYEQYF
d_call: .
v_call: TRBV7-2
clone_size: many
j_call: TRBJ2-7

cdr3_nt: TGCGCCAGCAGCCAAGCCGTGTTCTCGCGGGATTACACCGGGGAGCTGTTTTTT
cdr3_aa: CASSQAVFSRDYTGELFF
d_call: .
v_call: TRBV4-3
clone_size: .
j_call: TRBJ2-2

cdr3_nt: TGTGCCAGCAGTCTGGGTCTAGGCTCTGGAAACACCATATATTTT
cdr3_aa: CASSLGLGSGNTIYF
d_call: .
v_call: TRBV6-5
clone_size: .
j_call: TRBJ1-3

cdr3_nt: TGTGCCAGCAGTGAAAGAGGCCTCGGTCGGGAGACCCAGTACTTC
cdr3_aa: CASSERGLGRETQYF
d_call: .
v_call: TRBV2
clone_size: .
j_call: TRBJ2-5

cdr3_nt: TGTGCCAGCAAGGGAGCGGGGGGTAGCTCCTACAATGAGCAGTTCTTC
cdr3_aa: CASKGAGGSSYNEQFF
d_call: TRBD2
v_call: TRBV7-9
clone_size: .
j_call: TRBJ2-1

cdr3_nt: TGTGCCAGCAGCGCGTCTAGCGGGGGTCTCTACAATGAGCAGTTCTTC
cdr3_aa: CASSASSGGLYNEQFF
d_call: TRBD2
v_call: TRBV7-2
clone_size: .
j_call: TRBJ2-1

cdr3_nt: TGTGCCAGCAGTGAATTCCGGGACGGGGGGAGTTCACCCCTCCACTTT
cdr3_aa: CASSEFRDGGSSPLHF
d_call: .
v_call: TRBV25-1
clone_size: .
j_call: TRBJ1-6

cdr3_nt: TGCGCCAGCAGCCAAGATAAAGCGGGAGGGCCTGATGGGGCCAACGTCCTGACTTTC
cdr3_aa: CASSQDKAGGPDGANVLTF
d_call: TRBD2
v_call: TRBV4-3
clone_size: once
j_call: TRBJ2-6

cdr3_nt: TGCAGCGTTGACGGGACTAGTCCGAGTGAGACCCAGTACTTC
cdr3_aa: CSVDGTSPSETQYF
d_call: TRBD2
v_call: TRBV29-1
clone_size: .
j_call: TRBJ2-5

cdr3_nt: TGTGCCAGCAGCTTAGAGGGGTTTAGCGGGGGGGGACGAGAGACCCAGTACTTC
cdr3_aa: CASSLEGFSGGGRETQYF
d_call: TRBD2
v_call: TRBV7-6
clone_size: .
j_call: TRBJ2-5

cdr3_nt: TGCAGCGTTGAAGGACAGTCTAACTATGGCTACACCTTC
cdr3_aa: CSVEGQSNYGYTF
d_call: .
v_call: TRBV29-1
clone_size: few
j_call: TRBJ1-2

cdr3_nt: TGTGCCAGCAGCACACGACTAGCGGGAAACACAGATACGCAGTATTTT
cdr3_aa: CASSTRLAGNTDTQYF
d_call: TRBD2
v_call: TRBV9
clone_size: once
j_call: TRBJ2-3

cdr3_nt: TGCGCCAGCAGCCAAGAAATGCGCAGCGGGGGATACTACGAGCAGTACTTC
cdr3_aa: CASSQEMRSGGYYEQYF
d_call: TRBD2
v_call: TRBV4-1
clone_size: once
j_call: TRBJ2-7

cdr3_nt: TGTGCCAGCAGCTCGCGACAGGGGGGGACTGAAGCTTTCTTT
cdr3_aa: CASSSRQGGTEAFF
d_call: TRBD1
v_call: TRBV7-2
clone_size: .
j_call: TRBJ1-1

cdr3_nt: TGTGCCAGTAGTATCGGGGGAAACTCACCATATGGCTACACCTTC
cdr3_aa: CASSIGGNSPYGYTF
d_call: .
v_call: TRBV19
clone_size: .
j_call: TRBJ1-2

cdr3_nt: TGTGCCAGCAGCCAGCAGGGTCGGAGCACTGAAGCTTTCTTT
cdr3_aa: CASSQQGRSTEAFF
d_call: .
v_call: TRBV3-1/TRBV3-2
clone_size: .
j_call: TRBJ1-1

cdr3_nt: TGCAGCGTTGGGGAACAGGGTGGGAAAAACATTCAGTACTTC
cdr3_aa: CSVGEQGGKNIQYF
d_call: .
v_call: TRBV29-1
clone_size: .
j_call: TRBJ2-4

cdr3_nt: TGTGCCAGCAGCCAAGCCTTAGGGGTTGAAGGCTACACCTTC
cdr3_aa: CASSQALGVEGYTF
d_call: .
v_call: TRBV4-2
clone_size: .
j_call: TRBJ1-2

cdr3_nt: TGTGCCAGCAGCTTTAGCCCCTCGAACACCGGGGAGCTGTTTTTT
cdr3_aa: CASSFSPSNTGELFF
d_call: .
v_call: TRBV7-9
clone_size: .
j_call: TRBJ2-2

cdr3_nt: TGTGCCAGCAGCTCACAGGGGAAGGATTCACCCCTCCACTTT
cdr3_aa: CASSSQGKDSPLHF
d_call: TRBD1
v_call: TRBV7-9
clone_size: .
j_call: TRBJ1-6

cdr3_nt: TGTGCCAGCAGCTTGGGAGCTCGGCTAGCGGGAGGTGAGCAGTTCTTC
cdr3_aa: CASSLGARLAGGEQFF
d_call: TRBD2
v_call: TRBV5-4
clone_size: .
j_call: TRBJ2-1

cdr3_nt: TGTGCCAGCAGTGCGACACCGGGACAGGGTCATGGCTACACCTTC
cdr3_aa: CASSATPGQGHGYTF
d_call: TRBD1
v_call: TRBV27
clone_size: .
j_call: TRBJ1-2

cdr3_nt: TGTGCCAGCAGCCCTTACGGACAGGGCTTTCAGCCCCAGCATTTT
cdr3_aa: CASSPYGQGFQPQHF
d_call: TRBD1
v_call: TRBV9
clone_size: .
j_call: TRBJ1-5

cdr3_nt: TGTGCCAGCAGCCAAGTTTCGGGGGGCAGTGACACTGAAGCTTTCTTT
cdr3_aa: CASSQVSGGSDTEAFF
d_call: .
v_call: TRBV4-2
clone_size: few
j_call: TRBJ1-1

cdr3_nt: TGTGCCAGCAGCTTAAACCTCAGGGGAGGGCCAGACGAGCAGTACTTC
cdr3_aa: CASSLNLRGGPDEQYF
d_call: .
v_call: TRBV7-2
clone_size: .
j_call: TRBJ2-7

cdr3_nt: TGTGCCAGCAGCTTAGGTGTGGGGGCCCAGGCCATGAACACTGAAGCTTTCTTT
cdr3_aa: CASSLGVGAQAMNTEAFF
d_call: .
v_call: TRBV7-9
clone_size: .
j_call: TRBJ1-1

cdr3_nt: TGTGCCAGCAGCTTAGATCGGGGGGGTCAGCCCCAGCATTTT
cdr3_aa: CASSLDRGGQPQHF
d_call: .
v_call: TRBV7-2
clone_size: .
j_call: TRBJ1-5

cdr3_nt: TGTGCCAGCAGCCTATACAGGGGTAACACTGAAGCTTTCTTT
cdr3_aa: CASSLYRGNTEAFF
d_call: TRBD1
v_call: TRBV11-3
clone_size: .
j_call: TRBJ1-1

cdr3_nt: TGCGCCAGCAGCCCGGGAGTCGGTAGCAATCAGCCCCAGCATTTT
cdr3_aa: CASSPGVGSNQPQHF
d_call: .
v_call: TRBV5-1
clone_size: .
j_call: TRBJ1-5

cdr3_nt: TGTGCCAGCAGTTACTCAGGGCAGGGAAGATTTGGCAATCAGCCCCAGCATTTT
cdr3_aa: CASSYSGQGRFGNQPQHF
d_call: .
v_call: TRBV6-2/TRBV6-3
clone_size: .
j_call: TRBJ1-5

cdr3_nt: TGTGCCACCCAATCTCCAGGGAGGACCGGGGAGCTGTTTTTT
cdr3_aa: CATQSPGRTGELFF
d_call: .
v_call: TRBV2
clone_size: many
j_call: TRBJ2-2

cdr3_nt: TGTGCCAGCAGCTCCGGGACAGCTCGCTACGAGCAGTACTTC
cdr3_aa: CASSSGTARYEQYF
d_call: TRBD1
v_call: TRBV11-3
clone_size: .
j_call: TRBJ2-7

cdr3_nt: TGTGCCAGCAGTCTTCTCGCGGCTTACGAGCAGTACTTC
cdr3_aa: CASSLLAAYEQYF
d_call: .
v_call: TRBV6-6
clone_size: .
j_call: TRBJ2-7

cdr3_nt: TGTGCCAGCAGCTTAGCCCCAGGACTAGCGGGGGGGAGGGAGCAGTACTTC
cdr3_aa: CASSLAPGLAGGREQYF
d_call: TRBD2
v_call: TRBV7-2
clone_size: few
j_call: TRBJ2-7

cdr3_nt: TGTGCCAGCAGCTCCCGACTAGCGGGGGGGACAGATACGCAGTATTTT
cdr3_aa: CASSSRLAGGTDTQYF
d_call: TRBD2
v_call: TRBV7-9
clone_size: .
j_call: TRBJ2-3

cdr3_nt: TGTGCCAGCTCAAGGCAGGGGGCGAACAATCAGCCCCAGCATTTT
cdr3_aa: CASSRQGANNQPQHF
d_call: TRBD1
v_call: TRBV18
clone_size: .
j_call: TRBJ1-5

cdr3_nt: TGTGCCACCAGCACCGCTAGGGGAGGGGATGGCTACACCTTC
cdr3_aa: CATSTARGGDGYTF
d_call: .
v_call: TRBV15
clone_size: .
j_call: TRBJ1-2

cdr3_nt: TGTGCCAGCAGCTCCCTCGAGGGCACTGAAGCTTTCTTT
cdr3_aa: CASSSLEGTEAFF
d_call: .
v_call: TRBV7-3
clone_size: .
j_call: TRBJ1-1